One and the same sample provided the 28 T cell receptor beta chains below, sequenced in a study of siplizumab effects on memory and regulatory T cells. Profiled with immunoSEQ multiplex PCR; TCRdb holds only in-frame clones, not every one. The sample lists 62,000 or so clones; approximately 82% were seen once. Sequenced input: memory CD4+ T cells sorted from blood. The origin of the receptors is a human donor in good health.

This clone has a single count. The chain has TRBV5-1 and TRBJ1-2; D uncertain. Germline values: CDR1 SGHRS, CDR2 YFSETQ. Between the trimmed V and J ends, which lost 0 bases and 3 bases, there was a span of 9 bases. There are 14 residues in the CDR3. The CDR3 here is CASSLGSNHYGYTF. The CDR3 nucleotides read TGCGCCAGCAGCTTGGGGAGTAACCACTATGGCTACACCTTC.

V usage is TRBV4-2 and J usage is TRBJ2-1; 7 nucleotides agree with TRBD2. With 0 bases clipped from V and 0 bases from J, the junction kept 5 bases outside the gene matches. From germline, CDR1 is LGHNA and CDR2 YNFKEQ. The CDR3 is 17 amino acids. In DNA form, the CDR3 reads TGTGCCAGCAGCCAAGATGGGTGGGGGGGCTCCTACAATGAGCAGTTCTTC. Encoded protein: CASSQDGWGGSYNEQFF.

The chain has TRBV6-5 and TRBJ2-1, with a possible D match to TRBD2 (6 bases). Per the germline V gene, CDR1 is MNHEY and CDR2 is SVGAGI. There are 15 residues in the CDR3. The V end was cut by 2 bases, the J end by 0 bases, with 8 bases between. The CDR3 nucleotides are TGTGCCAGCAGTTACGGGACTTACTCCTACAATGAGCAGTTCTTC. Protein: CASSYGTYSYNEQFF.

CDR3 protein: CASSHGRLVLSGGNTIYF. CDR3 in DNA: TGTGCCAGCAGCCACGGACGGCTTGTCCTCTCGGGAGGAAACACCATATATTTT. The genes are TRBV7-9 and TRBJ1-3, with D unclear. Trimming shortened V by 5 bases and J by 4 bases, and 24 bases separated the two germline ends. The CDR3 extends over 18 amino acids. Germline V lookup: CDR1 SEHNR, CDR2 FQNEAQ (reference sequence).

This sequence joins TRBV18 and TRBJ1-5, with a tentative D call TRBD1 (6 bases). CDR3 length: 14 residues. The germline V and J ends were trimmed by 6 bases and 3 bases, with 12 bases remaining between them. Germline V CDR1 and CDR2: KGHSH, LQKENI. DNA of the CDR3: TGTGCCAGCTCGTCCGGGACACTCAATCAGCCCCAGCATTTT. Translated: CASSSGTLNQPQHF.

The V call is TRBV5-1, the J call TRBJ1-2; D unclear. Germline CDR1 and CDR2: SGHRS and YFSETQ. The CDR3 is 13 residues long. V dropped 0 bases and J dropped 6 bases, with 9 bases sitting between them. CDR3 DNA: TGCGCCAGCAGCTTGGGCGAAGCGGATGGCTACACCTTC. Translating it yields CASSLGEADGYTF.

J is TRBJ1-1 and V is TRBV11-3; no firm D call. Germline CDR1 reads SGHNT; CDR2 reads YENEEA. This CDR3 is built from 13 residues. Trimming left V 4 bases short and J 5 bases short, with 11 bases between. The CDR3 nucleotides are TGTGCCAGCAGCTCTGCTTATGGGACTGAAGCTTTCTTT. This gives the protein CASSSAYGTEAFF.

The chain couples TRBV5-4 to TRBJ2-7; 9 bases are shared with TRBD2. From germline, CDR1 is SGHNT and CDR2 YYREEE (reference sequence). CDR3 size: 15 residues. V lost 4 bases, J lost 2 bases, and 7 bases stayed unmatched. CDR3 amino acids: CASSRTSGPTYEQYF. CDR3 DNA sequence: TGTGCCAGCAGCCGAACTAGCGGGCCAACCTACGAGCAGTACTTC.

The chain combines TRBV28 with TRBJ2-7; no clear D. CDR1 and CDR2 from the germline V gene are MDHEN and SYDVKM. V was trimmed by 6 bases and J by 4 bases, leaving 10 bases between them. The CDR3 is 12 residues long. Here the CDR3 DNA reads TGTGCCAGCAGCCGGCCACTTTACGAGCAGTACTTC. Translation: CASSRPLYEQYF.

The gene calls are TRBV5-6 and TRBJ2-7; D not resolved. The V and J ends lost 1 base and 7 bases respectively, with 21 bases between them. Germline V CDR1 and CDR2: SGHDT, YYEEEE. The CDR3 runs to 16 residues. The CDR3 region has the DNA TGTGCCAGCAGCTTGTATGGTAGCCAATTCTTAATTGAGCAGTACTTC. Amino acid sequence: CASSLYGSQFLIEQYF.

Concerning this clone: A read error may produce the germline difference seen at one junction end. J is TRBJ2-7 and V is TRBV12-5; 9 bases line up with TRBD1. CDR3 length equals 18 residues. Germline CDR1 is LGHNT and CDR2 is FRNRAP. This chain's CDR3 is CASGLPGTGLSASYGQYF. CDR3 bases: TGTGCTAGTGGTTTACCCGGGACAGGGCTCTCCGCCTCCTACGGGCAGTACTTC.

The rearrangement links TRBV6-4 to TRBJ2-3; D might be TRBD2 (6 bases). The V end lost 0 bases, the J end lost 1 base, and 11 bases lay between the germline ends. The germline V gene has CDR1 MRHNA and CDR2 SNTAGT. This CDR3 spans 16 amino acids. This CDR3 reads CASSDSGGAGTDTQYF. The CDR3 DNA sequence: TGTGCCAGCAGTGACTCCGGGGGAGCCGGCACAGATACGCAGTATTTT.

The chain has TRBV7-9 and TRBJ2-2, with 7 bases fitting TRBD2. The CDR3 has 14 amino acids. Germline CDR1 reads SEHNR; CDR2 reads FQNEAQ (reference sequence). Germline trimming cut 2 bases from V and 5 bases from J; bases unmatched to any gene: 2. CDR3 sequence (DNA): TGTGCCAGCAGCTTAACCGGGGGGACCGGGGAGCTGTTTTTT. It codes for CASSLTGGTGELFF.

In its sample, this clone was seen a few times. V gene TRBV7-6 combines with J gene TRBJ2-3, with unresolved D. The V end was cut by 0 bases, the J end by 1 base, with 11 bases between. Germline CDR1 and CDR2: SGHVS and FNYEAQ. CDR3 length equals 16 residues. The CDR3 sequence: CASSLALRAGTDTQYF. The CDR3 region has the DNA TGTGCCAGCAGCTTAGCCCTCCGGGCAGGCACAGATACGCAGTATTTT.

The gene calls are TRBV7-2 and TRBJ1-5; D might be TRBD1 (6 bases). From germline, CDR1 is SGHTA and CDR2 FQGNSA. The CDR3 covers 14 residues. The ends were cut back, 3 bases at V and 3 bases at J, with 9 bases in the middle. The CDR3 DNA sequence: TGTGCCAGCAGCTTGAGACAGGCCAATCAGCCCCAGCATTTT. It specifies CASSLRQANQPQHF.

This clone is a singleton in its sample. The J gene is TRBJ2-1, the V gene TRBV5-1; possible D gene TRBD1, 5 bases. Germline CDR1 and CDR2: SGHRS and YFSETQ. The CDR3 contains 15 residues. Trimming shortened V by 0 bases and J by 4 bases, and 11 bases separated the two germline ends. The CDR3: CASSLEGQNYNEQFF. DNA of the CDR3: TGCGCCAGCAGCTTGGAGGGGCAGAATTACAATGAGCAGTTCTTC. The complete variable domain, with remaining parts taken from reference TRBV5-1 and TRBJ2-1, reads KAGVTQTPRYLIKTRGQQVTLSCSPISGHRSVSWYQQTPGQGLQFLFEYFSETQRNKGNFPGRFSGRQFSNSRSEMNVSTLELGDSALYLCASSLEGQNYNEQFFGPGTRLTVL.

The chain combines TRBV27 with TRBJ2-5, with a weak D call TRBD1 (5 bases). The length of the CDR3 is 14 residues. V was clipped by 1 base and J by 5 bases, with 11 bases between them. From germline, CDR1 is MNHEY and CDR2 SMNVEV (reference sequence). In DNA form, the CDR3 reads TGTGCCAGCAGTTTATTCGGGCAGGGTGAGACCCAGTACTTC. Its protein is CASSLFGQGETQYF.

J is TRBJ1-5 and V is TRBV5-6, with D perhaps TRBD1 (5 bases). This CDR3 is built from 14 residues. Germline V gives CDR1 SGHDT, CDR2 YYEEEE. V dropped 3 bases and J dropped 3 bases, with 10 bases sitting between them. The CDR3 here is CASSSGRTNQPQHF. CDR3 DNA sequence: TGTGCCAGCAGCTCGGGACGGACCAATCAGCCCCAGCATTTT.

The CDR3 spells CASSPRGATNEKLFF. CDR3 DNA sequence: TGTGCCAGCAGCCCGCGGGGGGCAACTAATGAAAAACTGTTTTTT. The chain joins TRBV7-2 to TRBJ1-4; a weak D match, TRBD1 (5 bases). From germline, CDR1 is SGHTA and CDR2 FQGNSA. Trimming shortened V by 5 bases and J by 0 bases, and 10 bases separated the two germline ends. The CDR3 is 15 amino acids.

The chain joins TRBV23-1 to TRBJ1-3; 11 bases are a match to TRBD1. TRBV23-1 has ORF status, its function being uncertain. The junction had 4 bases not matched to a gene; V was cut back by 6 bases and J by 0 bases. The CDR3 extends over 16 amino acids. CDR3 in amino acids: CASSGQGASSGNTIYF. CDR3 DNA sequence: TGCGCCAGCAGCGGACAGGGGGCCAGCTCTGGAAACACCATATATTTT.

The gene calls are TRBV5-8 and TRBJ1-2; unclear D gene. This CDR3 is 13 amino acids long. Per germline, CDR1 SGHTS and CDR2 YDEGEE. Trimming stripped 2 bases from V and 8 bases from J, with 13 bases between. This CDR3 reads CASSFLPTSGYTF. The DNA for the CDR3 is TGTGCCAGCAGCTTTCTGCCCACGTCAGGCTACACCTTC.

This clone was counted a single time. This chain connects TRBV7-8 to TRBJ1-5; a weak D match, TRBD1 (6 bases). V was cut by 5 bases and J by 2 bases, with 19 bases left in between. Germline loops: CDR1 SGHVS, CDR2 FQNEAQ. This CDR3 has 17 amino acids. The CDR3 DNA is TGTGCCAGCAGCCCCCCCCCACAGGGCGTTGGCAATCAGCCCCAGCATTTT. Translating gives CASSPPPQGVGNQPQHF.

Only one count was recorded for this clone. The chain links TRBV19 to TRBJ2-2; 11 bases are a match to TRBD2. This CDR3 has 18 residues. The germline V gene has CDR1 LNHDA and CDR2 SQIVND (reference sequence). V shed 1 base, J shed 5 bases, and the junction held 9 bases outside the gene matches. CDR3 nucleotides: TGTGCCAGTAGTATAGTGCAACTAGCGGGAGCAAGGACCGGGGAGCTGTTTTTT. This gives the protein CASSIVQLAGARTGELFF.

V is TRBV19 and J is TRBJ2-7; possible D gene TRBD2, 5 bases. This CDR3 is 14 amino acids long. Per the germline V gene, CDR1 is LNHDA and CDR2 is SQIVND (reference sequence). V was clipped by 2 bases and J by 6 bases, with 14 bases between them. The CDR3 here is CASSINPARGEQYF. The DNA of the CDR3 is TGTGCCAGTAGTATAAACCCCGCCCGGGGCGAGCAGTACTTC.

The chain recombines TRBV5-1 with TRBJ2-7; 8 nucleotides align to TRBD1. Germline CDR1 and CDR2: SGHRS and YFSETQ. The CDR3 has 15 residues. V trimming: 3 bases; J trimming: 4 bases; junction bases outside the gene matches: 9. CDR3 coding DNA: TGCGCCAGCAGCTCGGATGGGACAGGTTCGTACGAGCAGTACTTC. Translation gives CASSSDGTGSYEQYF.

The J gene is TRBJ1-1, the V gene TRBV20-1, with D unresolved. Germline assignment: CDR1 DFQATT and CDR2 SNEGSKA (reference sequence). The CDR3 spans 11 residues. V was cut by 5 bases and J by 4 bases, with 8 bases left in between. As DNA, the CDR3 is TGCAGTGCTCGTCCCGGCACTGAAGCTTTCTTT. This gives the protein CSARPGTEAFF.

This clone showed up just once. This chain links TRBV6-6 with TRBJ1-2; D not resolved. Germline values: CDR1 MNHNY, CDR2 SVGAGI (reference sequence). With 0 bases removed from V and 7 bases from J, the gap between germline ends came to 12 bases. The CDR3 extends over 14 amino acids. The CDR3 DNA follows: TGTGCCAGCAGTTACTCGACCCAAGGACGTGGCTACACCTTC. It is translated as CASSYSTQGRGYTF.

The V gene is TRBV5-1, the J gene TRBJ2-5; 7 positions match TRBD2. The CDR3 consists of 15 residues. V lost 0 bases, J lost 5 bases, and 7 bases stayed unmatched. From germline, CDR1 is SGHRS and CDR2 YFSETQ. For the CDR3, the DNA is TGCGCCAGCAGCTTGGATGTGTGGCGGGGGGAGACCCAGTACTTC. Residues: CASSLDVWRGETQYF.